These 21 T cell receptor beta chains share one sample of origin, sequenced in a study of blood T cell repertoires in COVID-19. Profiled with immunoSEQ multiplex PCR; TCRdb holds only in-frame clones, not every one. The sample lists under 200,000 clones; over 80% were seen once. The sample comprised peripheral blood. The receptors derive from a woman at least 80 years old with active or convalescent COVID-19.

The gene calls are TRBV19 and TRBJ2-1, with 10 bases lining up with TRBD1. This CDR3 has 14 residues. The germline V gene encodes CDR1 LNHDA and CDR2 SQIVND (reference sequence). Trimming removed 5 bases from V and 9 bases from J; junction bases left unmatched: 7. The CDR3 here is CASSVRDRGSEQFF. Here the CDR3 DNA reads TGTGCCAGTAGTGTCCGGGACAGGGGTAGTGAGCAGTTCTTC.

This clone has a handful of counts. This sequence joins TRBV7-2 and TRBJ1-4; weak D call: TRBD1 (5 bases). CDR3 size: 14 residues. The V gene lost 5 bases and the J gene lost 7 bases, with 14 bases spanning the gap. Per the germline V gene, CDR1 is SGHTA and CDR2 is FQGNSA. This chain's CDR3 is CASSPLGLSEKLFF. In DNA form, the CDR3 reads TGTGCCAGCAGCCCATTGGGGCTAAGTGAAAAACTGTTTTTT.

The V and J genes are TRBV9 and TRBJ2-2; D is uncertain. Per germline, CDR1 SGDLS and CDR2 YYNGEE. The CDR3 totals 14 residues. Trimming cost V 0 bases and J 7 bases, with 10 bases left between them. The CDR3 here is CASSVVPSFGELFF. CDR3 coding DNA: TGTGCCAGCAGCGTAGTCCCTAGTTTCGGGGAGCTGTTTTTT.

V and J are TRBV5-6 and TRBJ1-3; D might be TRBD1 (5 bases). This CDR3 contains 16 residues. Trimming pared 0 bases from V and 0 bases from J, leaving 10 bases between. Germline loops: CDR1 SGHDT, CDR2 YYEEEE. The CDR3 nucleotides read TGTGCCAGCAGCTTGGGTCAGGGTCTCTCTGGAAACACCATATATTTT. This encodes CASSLGQGLSGNTIYF. The variable domain in full, completed from reference TRBV5-6 and TRBJ1-3, reads DAGVTQSPTHLIKTRGQQVTLRCSPKSGHDTVSWYQQALGQGPQFIFQYYEEEERQRGNFPDRFSGHQFPNYSSELNVNALLLGDSALYLCASSLGQGLSGNTIYFGEGSWLTVV.

The chain links TRBV5-4 to TRBJ1-2, with D possibly TRBD1 on 6 matching bases. The CDR3 runs 14 residues. The germline V and J ends were trimmed by 4 bases and 4 bases, with 14 bases remaining between them. Germline V gene data show CDR1 as SGHNT and CDR2 as YYREEE (reference sequence). DNA of the CDR3: TGTGCCAGCAGCCAAGGACAGCTCGGCTATGGCTACACCTTC. This translates into CASSQGQLGYGYTF.

The V and J genes are TRBV9 and TRBJ2-6; TRBD2 matches at 11 bases. Germline V CDR1 and CDR2: SGDLS, YYNGEE. The CDR3 sequence is 18 residues long. With 6 bases clipped from V and 0 bases from J, the junction kept 8 bases outside the gene matches. For the CDR3, the DNA is TGTGCCAGCACAGGTAGCGGGGGGGCACTCTCTGGGGCCAACGTCCTGACTTTC. Its translation is CASTGSGGALSGANVLTF.

This chain links TRBV6-5 with TRBJ1-1; D remains ambiguous. Germline CDR1 is MNHEY and CDR2 is SVGAGI. V was clipped by 2 bases and J by 6 bases, with 16 bases between them. The length of the CDR3 is 15 residues. The DNA of the CDR3 is TGTGCCAGCAGTTACGGGCTCGGGAGGGATGCTGAAGCTTTCTTT. This encodes CASSYGLGRDAEAFF.

This chain connects TRBV5-1 to TRBJ1-1; maybe TRBD1 (6 bases). The length of the CDR3 is 15 residues. Trimming pared 4 bases from V and 11 bases from J, leaving 24 bases between. The germline gives CDR1 SGHRS, CDR2 YFSETQ. DNA for the CDR3: TGCGCCAGCAGCGAGGATCCGGGACAACGGGGGGATGCTTTCTTT. Translated: CASSEDPGQRGDAFF. The full variable domain, rest sourced from reference TRBV5-1 and TRBJ1-1, is KAGVTQTPRYLIKTRGQQVTLSCSPISGHRSVSWYQQTPGQGLQFLFEYFSETQRNKGNFPGRFSGRQFSNSRSEMNVSTLELGDSALYLCASSEDPGQRGDAFFGQGTRLTVV.

Concerning this clone itself: One junction end does not reproduce the germline sequence, and a read error may be involved. Distinct nucleotide sequences in the sample also encode this CDR3. The chain links TRBV18 to TRBJ1-4; 10 nucleotides agree with TRBD1. There are 14 residues in the CDR3. Germline lookup yields CDR1 KGHSH and CDR2 LQKENI. CDR3 sequence (DNA): TGTGCCAGTTCACCGGACAGGGGGAATGAAAAACTGTTTTTT. It translates to CASSPDRGNEKLFF.

A single count supports this clone. J is TRBJ1-3 and V is TRBV29-1; D remains ambiguous. The CDR3 totals 13 residues. Trimming took off 4 bases at V and 0 bases at J, with 7 bases between the two ends. Looked up from germline, CDR1 is SQVTM and CDR2 is ANQGSEA. As DNA, the CDR3 is TGCAGCGTTGGAGGCGTCTCTGGAAACACCATATATTTT. This gives the protein CSVGGVSGNTIYF. Combining the CDR3 with reference TRBV29-1 and TRBJ1-3 gives the whole variable domain SAVISQKPSRDICQRGTSLTIQCQVDSQVTMMFWYRQQPGQSLTLIATANQGSEATYESGFVIDKFPISRPNLTFSTLTVSNMSPEDSSIYLCSVGGVSGNTIYFGEGSWLTVV.

The rearrangement uses TRBV6-1 and TRBJ2-2; 9 nucleotides line up with TRBD1. CDR1 MNHNS and CDR2 SASEGT come from the germline V gene. V trimming: 1 base; J trimming: 6 bases; junction bases outside the gene matches: 3. The CDR3 is 15 amino acids. Written as DNA, the CDR3 is TGTGCCAGCAGTGAAGAAGGACAGGGGTCCGGGGAGCTGTTTTTT. This gives the protein CASSEEGQGSGELFF.

The chain employs TRBV7-9 and TRBJ1-3, with 11 nucleotides matching TRBD1. The CDR3 spans 16 residues. Germline CDR1 reads SEHNR; CDR2 reads FQNEAQ (reference sequence). The V gene end was trimmed by 4 bases and the J gene end by 2 bases; junction bases not matched to a gene: 4. CDR3 nucleotides: TGTGCCAGCAGCTCCGGACAGGGGGCAACTGGAAACACCATATATTTT. It is translated as CASSSGQGATGNTIYF.

The V gene is TRBV3-1 (or the pseudogene TRBV3-2), the J gene TRBJ2-2; a possible D gene is TRBD2 (7 bases). Per the germline V gene, CDR1 is LGHDT and CDR2 is YNNKEL (reference sequence). V gave up 1 base and J gave up 4 bases, with 13 bases separating them. The CDR3 is 16 amino acids. In DNA, the CDR3 is TGTGCCAGCAGCCAAGCCTGGGGGGGCGTCACCGGGGAGCTGTTTTTT. Translation gives CASSQAWGGVTGELFF.

This chain links TRBV5-1 with TRBJ1-1; 8 bases match TRBD1. The V gene's germline CDR1 is SGHRS and CDR2 YFSETQ. The CDR3 covers 16 residues. V gave up 0 bases and J gave up 0 bases; unmatched junction bases: 4. CDR3 DNA sequence: TGCGCCAGCAGCTTGGGTACGACAGGGGTGAACACTGAAGCTTTCTTT. Its translation: CASSLGTTGVNTEAFF.

The count of this clone is one. This chain connects TRBV4-3 to TRBJ2-2; D possibly corresponds to TRBD1 (5 bases). CDR3 length equals 14 residues. Between the trimmed V and J ends, which lost 1 base and 6 bases, there was a span of 9 bases. Germline CDR1 is LGHNA and CDR2 is YSLEER. The chain's CDR3 is CASSQAQGAGELFF. CDR3 nucleotides: TGCGCCAGCAGCCAAGCCCAAGGGGCCGGGGAGCTGTTTTTT.

V gene TRBV11-2 combines with J gene TRBJ2-1; 9 bases fit TRBD1. The CDR3 length is 17 residues. The V and J ends lost 0 bases and 10 bases, in that order; junction bases with no gene match: 13. The germline V gene has CDR1 SGHAT and CDR2 FQNNGV. CDR3 in amino acids: CASSLEYPGQGRGEQFF. CDR3 nucleotide sequence: TGTGCCAGCAGCTTAGAGTACCCGGGACAGGGACGGGGGGAGCAGTTCTTC.

This sequence joins TRBV5-1 and TRBJ2-5, with 11 bases that match TRBD1. The junction had 5 bases not matched to a gene; V was cut back by 6 bases and J by 4 bases. The CDR3 runs to 14 residues. The germline CDR1 and CDR2 sequences are SGHRS and YFSETQ. The CDR3 nucleotides are TGCGCCAGCAACCAGGGACAGGGGGGAGAGACCCAGTACTTC. It is translated as CASNQGQGGETQYF.

The chain combines TRBV2 with TRBJ1-2; D not certain. Germline CDR1 SNHLY, CDR2 FYNNEI. V was cut by 1 base and J by 7 bases, with 13 bases left in between. CDR3 length equals 14 residues. The CDR3 region is CASSEGRLSRGYTF. The DNA for the CDR3 is TGTGCCAGCAGTGAAGGGAGGCTCTCTCGTGGCTACACCTTC.

V gene TRBV7-9 combines with J gene TRBJ2-7; tentatively, D is TRBD1 (6 bases). V was shortened by 1 base and J by 5 bases, with 12 bases between the two germline ends. Germline values: CDR1 SEHNR, CDR2 FQNEAQ (reference sequence). This CDR3 has 14 residues. The chain's CDR3 is CASSLDGQSNEQYF. DNA for the CDR3: TGTGCCAGCAGCTTAGACGGACAGTCGAACGAGCAGTACTTC.

Many counts were recorded for this clone. The rearrangement uses TRBV7-8 and TRBJ1-2, with 8 bases fitting TRBD1. The CDR3 is 16 residues long. After removal of 5 bases from V and 5 bases from J, the junction contained 13 bases not matched to a gene. From germline, CDR1 is SGHVS and CDR2 FQNEAQ. The CDR3 sequence: CASSQGQAIASYGYTF. The CDR3 DNA sequence: TGTGCCAGCAGCCAGGGACAGGCTATAGCCTCATATGGCTACACCTTC.

The chain is built from TRBV4-3 and TRBJ2-2, with D tentatively TRBD2 (5 bases). This CDR3 has 17 residues. Germline V CDR1 and CDR2: LGHNA, YSLEER. The V and J ends lost 0 bases and 7 bases respectively, with 18 bases between them. CDR3 in amino acids: CASSQDRGRVRGGELFF. In DNA, the CDR3 is TGCGCCAGCAGCCAAGATCGTGGAAGGGTACGGGGCGGGGAGCTGTTTTTT.